The clone carrying this TCR beta chain was found a few times. The V and J ends lost 0 bases and 2 bases respectively, with 8 bases between them. The CDR3 totals 14 residues. In germline, CDR1 is MNHEY, CDR2 SVGEGT. This sample is drawn from a study of early T cells in non-severe SARS-CoV-2 infection. In TCRdb, the 5' RACE reads were re-called with MiXCR into one record per CDR3 protein. The sample yields more than 45,000 distinct CDR3 sequences, over 5% seen once. The sequenced sample consisted of whole blood. The receptor's source is an adult who was a healthcare worker with PCR-confirmed SARS-CoV-2 infection or an uninfected control (not recorded which). This chain joins TRBV6-2 or TRBV6-3 and TRBJ2-7; D is uncertain. CDR3 region: CASSYSRLTYEQYF. The CDR3 bases are TGTGCCAGCAGTTACTCGAGGTTAACCTACGAGCAGTACTTC.